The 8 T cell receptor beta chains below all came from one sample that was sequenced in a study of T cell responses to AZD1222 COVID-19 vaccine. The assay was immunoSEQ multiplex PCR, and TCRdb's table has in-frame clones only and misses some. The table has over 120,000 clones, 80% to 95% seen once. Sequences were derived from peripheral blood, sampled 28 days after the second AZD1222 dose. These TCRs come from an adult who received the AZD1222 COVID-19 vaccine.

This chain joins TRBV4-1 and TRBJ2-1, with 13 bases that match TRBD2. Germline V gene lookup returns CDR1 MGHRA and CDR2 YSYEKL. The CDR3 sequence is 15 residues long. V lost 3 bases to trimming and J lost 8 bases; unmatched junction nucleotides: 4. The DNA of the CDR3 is TGCGCCAGCAGCCAGAGTGGACTAGCGGGAGATGAGCAGTTCTTC. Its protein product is CASSQSGLAGDEQFF.

CDR3 sequence reads: CASSQDRSEQPQHF. CDR3 nucleotides: TGTGCCAGCAGCCAGGACAGGAGCGAGCAGCCCCAGCATTTT. The chain uses TRBV7-9 and TRBJ1-5, with 7 bases aligning to TRBD1. Germline trimming cut 5 bases from V and 7 bases from J; bases unmatched to any gene: 8. Per germline, CDR1 SEHNR and CDR2 FQNEAQ (reference sequence). The CDR3 sequence is 14 residues long.

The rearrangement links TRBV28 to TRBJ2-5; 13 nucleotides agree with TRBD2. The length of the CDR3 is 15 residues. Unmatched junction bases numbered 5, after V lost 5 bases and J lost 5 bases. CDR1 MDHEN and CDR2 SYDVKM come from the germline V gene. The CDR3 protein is CASSIPTSGRETQYF. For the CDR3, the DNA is TGTGCCAGCAGTATACCGACTAGCGGGAGGGAGACCCAGTACTTC.

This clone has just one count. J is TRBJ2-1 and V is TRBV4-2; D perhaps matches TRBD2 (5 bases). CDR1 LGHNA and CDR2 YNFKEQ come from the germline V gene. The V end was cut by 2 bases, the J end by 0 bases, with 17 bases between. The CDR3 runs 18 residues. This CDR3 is CASSQIGLALSSYNEQFF. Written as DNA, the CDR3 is TGTGCCAGCAGCCAAATAGGGCTAGCCCTGAGCTCCTACAATGAGCAGTTCTTC.

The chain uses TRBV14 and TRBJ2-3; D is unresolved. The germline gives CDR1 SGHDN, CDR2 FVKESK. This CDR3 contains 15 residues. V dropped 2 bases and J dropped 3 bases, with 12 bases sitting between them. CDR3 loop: CASSQFNRETDTQYF. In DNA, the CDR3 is TGTGCCAGCAGCCAATTTAACAGAGAGACAGATACGCAGTATTTT.

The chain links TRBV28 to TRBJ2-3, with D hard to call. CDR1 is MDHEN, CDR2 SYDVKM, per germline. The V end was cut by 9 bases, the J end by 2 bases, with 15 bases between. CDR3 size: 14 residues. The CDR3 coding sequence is TGTGCCAGTAAAGCTGAATCTAACACAGATACGCAGTATTTT. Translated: CASKAESNTDTQYF.

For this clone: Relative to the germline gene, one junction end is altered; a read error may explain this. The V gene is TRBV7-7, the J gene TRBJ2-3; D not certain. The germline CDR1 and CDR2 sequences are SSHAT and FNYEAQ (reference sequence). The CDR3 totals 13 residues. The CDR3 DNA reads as TGTGCTAGCAGCTTAGGCAGCACAGATACGCAGTATTTT. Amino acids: CASSLGSTDTQYF.

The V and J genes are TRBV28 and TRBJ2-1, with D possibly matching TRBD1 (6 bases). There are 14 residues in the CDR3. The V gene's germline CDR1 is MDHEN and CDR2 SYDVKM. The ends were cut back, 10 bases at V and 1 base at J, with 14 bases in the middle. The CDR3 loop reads CATLKGDSYNEQFF. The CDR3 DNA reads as TGTGCCACCCTGAAGGGGGATTCCTACAATGAGCAGTTCTTC.